This T cell receptor beta chain comes out of a study of vaccination and CD4 T cells after COVID-19. Study-level results: The median SARS-CoV-2-reactive clonotype number increased from approximately 21 to 38, without statistical significance.

Trimming removed 0 bases at V and 2 bases at J, with 7 bases between. Per the germline V gene, CDR1 is LGHNA and CDR2 is YNFKEQ. The CDR3 is 14 residues long. Regarding treatment: roughly nine-day PBMC culture with coronavirus spike peptide pools or control peptides (ViraFEST assay). The study sequenced cultured CD4+ T cell DNA using the Oncomine TCR Beta short-read assay. The genomic DNA was obtained from cultured CD4+ T cells by extraction with the QIAamp micro DNA kit. TCRdb itself ran the PCR reads through MiXCR, one entry per CDR3 protein. This sample has about 16,000 distinct CDR3 sequences, with roughly 61% found just once. Worth noting for this clonotype: Its antigen is undetermined.

This clonotype originated in a human donor who had recovered from COVID-19. The chain combines TRBV4-2 with TRBJ1-1; no reliable D call. The sequenced sample consisted of CD4+ T cells from blood, cultured in vitro. Here the CDR3 DNA reads TGTGCCAGCAGCCAAGACAGACTTAACACTGAAGCTTTCTTT. Encoded protein: CASSQDRLNTEAFF.